This TCR beta chain derives from a study of T-cell reconstitution after alpha-beta-depleted transplantation in children. The CDR3 sequence is 16 residues long. V lost 5 bases, J lost 1 base, and 6 bases stayed unmatched. Unique molecular identifiers were built into the TCRbeta library. TCRdb ran MiXCR on the PCR reads and lists one entry per CDR3 protein. The sample holds around 380,000 distinct CDR3 sequences; approximately 11% are singletons and the top ten take about 5%. Source: PBMCs from the stem cell graft donor, taken from the stem cell graft. This sequence was found in a human donor who donated a stem cell graft to a child with acute myeloid leukemia. This chain links TRBV12-3 or TRBV12-4 with TRBJ2-2; 8 nucleotides agree with TRBD1. The CDR3 region has the DNA TGTGCCAGCAGTCCCCCGGACAGGGAGAACACCGGGGAGCTGTTTTTT. Its protein product is CASSPPDRENTGELFF.